A selection of T cell receptor beta chains follows, all from one sample in a study of cytomegalovirus exposure and HLA in healthy donors. Data came from immunoSEQ multiplex PCR; TCRdb stores just in-frame clones and leaves some out. In the table there are some 200,000 clones, approximately 79% of which are singletons. Material: PBMCs. The receptor set was obtained from a middle-aged man in good health and CMV-seronegative. CDR3s include the opening cysteine and the closing phenylalanine or tryptophan. The order of the fields is D gene, J gene, V gene, clone size, CDR3 DNA, CDR3 protein. D genes are given only for firm matches. Where a row states a size, it is once, few, many or the class of an expanded clone; other rows omit it.

d_gene: TRBD1; j_gene: TRBJ1-5; v_gene: TRBV28; abundance: once; CDR3nt: TGTGCCAGCAGTATAGGGGACAGAACTGATCAGCCCCAGCATTTT; CDR3aa: CASSIGDRTDQPQHF
d_gene: TRBD2; j_gene: TRBJ2-7; v_gene: TRBV5-1; abundance: -; CDR3nt: TGCGCCAGCAGCTTGGGAGTGGCGGGGGTAAATCTAGGCGGGCAGTACTTC; CDR3aa: CASSLGVAGVNLGGQYF
d_gene: TRBD1; j_gene: TRBJ1-1; v_gene: TRBV9; abundance: -; CDR3nt: TGTGCCAGCAGCGCCGCCGGGACAGGGGGAACTGAAGCTTTCTTT; CDR3aa: CASSAAGTGGTEAFF
d_gene: TRBD2; j_gene: TRBJ2-5; v_gene: TRBV5-1; abundance: -; CDR3nt: TGCGCCAGCAGGGCGGGAGGCCGAGAGGAGACCCAGTACTTC; CDR3aa: CASRAGGREETQYF
d_gene: -; j_gene: TRBJ2-5; v_gene: TRBV7-8; abundance: -; CDR3nt: TGTGCCAGCAGCCGCGGGGCTCTTGAGACCCAGTACTTC; CDR3aa: CASSRGALETQYF
d_gene: -; j_gene: TRBJ1-2; v_gene: TRBV29-1; abundance: few; CDR3nt: TGCAGCGTTGAAGCTGTTACAGGGAGCTTTAACTATGGCTACACCTTC; CDR3aa: CSVEAVTGSFNYGYTF
d_gene: -; j_gene: TRBJ2-7; v_gene: TRBV5-5; abundance: -; CDR3nt: TGTGCCAGCAGCTACTCCTACGGGGGCTACGAGCAGTACTTC; CDR3aa: CASSYSYGGYEQYF
d_gene: TRBD2; j_gene: TRBJ2-7; v_gene: TRBV2; abundance: -; CDR3nt: TGTGCCAGCAGTCGACGGACTAGCGGAGGGATCTCCTACGAGCAGTACTTC; CDR3aa: CASSRRTSGGISYEQYF
d_gene: TRBD1; j_gene: TRBJ2-7; v_gene: TRBV28; abundance: -; CDR3nt: TGTGCCAGCAGTGATCCCTCGACAGGGGGCGAGTACGAGCAGTACTTC; CDR3aa: CASSDPSTGGEYEQYF
d_gene: -; j_gene: TRBJ1-2; v_gene: TRBV28; abundance: -; CDR3nt: TGTGCCAGCAGTAGGGGCACAGGGAGTATTTATGGCTACACCTTC; CDR3aa: CASSRGTGSIYGYTF
d_gene: -; j_gene: TRBJ2-1; v_gene: TRBV27; abundance: -; CDR3nt: TGTGCCAGCAGTTCCTTTTCCCCTTCCACCCTGGCTAGCAATGAGCAGTTCTTC; CDR3aa: CASSSFSPSTLASNEQFF
d_gene: TRBD2; j_gene: TRBJ2-1; v_gene: TRBV28; abundance: -; CDR3nt: TGTGCCAGCATGCCTAGCGGGAGTAAGAATGAGCAGTTCTTC; CDR3aa: CASMPSGSKNEQFF
d_gene: -; j_gene: TRBJ2-1; v_gene: TRBV11-3; abundance: -; CDR3nt: TGTGCCAGCAGCTTGGCTCAGTACAATGAGCAGTTCTTC; CDR3aa: CASSLAQYNEQFF
d_gene: TRBD2; j_gene: TRBJ2-1; v_gene: TRBV9; abundance: -; CDR3nt: TGTGCCAGCAGCCCAGGGACTAGCGGGAGCTATGAGCAGTTCTTC; CDR3aa: CASSPGTSGSYEQFF
d_gene: -; j_gene: TRBJ2-7; v_gene: TRBV9; abundance: -; CDR3nt: TGTGCCAGCAGCGTAACCAGCGTGATCTACGAGCAGTACTTC; CDR3aa: CASSVTSVIYEQYF
d_gene: TRBD1; j_gene: TRBJ1-1; v_gene: TRBV5-1; abundance: -; CDR3nt: TGCGCCAGCAGCCGGACAGGGGAATCCTTTGAAGCTTTCTTT; CDR3aa: CASSRTGESFEAFF
d_gene: TRBD2; j_gene: TRBJ2-7; v_gene: TRBV4-1; abundance: -; CDR3nt: TGCGCCAGCAGCCAGATTAGCGGGTTCGAGCAGTACTTC; CDR3aa: CASSQISGFEQYF
d_gene: -; j_gene: TRBJ2-4; v_gene: TRBV5-1; abundance: -; CDR3nt: TGCGCCAGCAGCTTTGGGGGCGCGAACATTCAGTACTTC; CDR3aa: CASSFGGANIQYF
d_gene: -; j_gene: TRBJ2-6; v_gene: TRBV19; abundance: -; CDR3nt: TGTGCCAGTAGTATAGATCCCAGGGGAAGCTCTGGGGCCAACGTCCTGACTTTC; CDR3aa: CASSIDPRGSSGANVLTF
d_gene: -; j_gene: TRBJ1-2; v_gene: TRBV19; abundance: -; CDR3nt: TGTGCCAGTAGTACACCCAGAGGAGCTAACTATGGCTACACCTTC; CDR3aa: CASSTPRGANYGYTF